This T cell receptor beta chain emerged from a study of T cells in localized non-small cell lung cancer. Findings and limits, study-wide: Peak T cell clonality was found in uninvolved adjacent lung, exceeding tumor.

A remark on this clone: The antigen remains undetermined.

Germline V gene lookup returns CDR1 SGHDN and CDR2 FVKESK. V shed 1 base and J shed 4 bases, with 3 bases lying between them. CDR3 size: 12 residues. The table came from immunoSEQ multiplex PCR; TCRdb's copy has only in-frame clones and leaves some out. The sample carries 2,000 or so clones, about 26% recorded once. The TCR sequence derives from a female donor aged 60 or older with stage I lung adenocarcinoma. The source was normal lung tissue next to the tumor, collected before any cancer treatment. This rearrangement joins TRBV14 to TRBJ2-3; D is unclear. CDR3 in DNA: TGTGCCAGCAGCCAAGTTCCAGATACGCAGTATTTT. Residues: CASSQVPDTQYF.